This T cell receptor beta chain was observed in a study of shared clonotypes between healthy human individuals. Repertoires were generated with immunoSEQ multiplex PCR, while TCRdb's copy carries only in-frame clones and drops some. This repertoire shows more than 2,000,000 clones, 93% found once; its top ten account for around 0.4%. The clonotype was recovered from a man aged 18 to 30 in good health. Some clones in this sample may be carry-over from other donors' samples. The sample consisted of naive CD4+ T cells from PBMCs. Subset noted: CD45RA+ positively selected.

The CDR3 sequence: CASSALLRDVGRSSGANVLTF. In nucleotides, the CDR3 is TGTGCCAGCAGTGCACTCCTCCGGGACGTAGGCAGAAGCTCTGGGGCCAACGTCCTGACTTTC. The V gene is TRBV21-1, the J gene TRBJ2-6. TRBV21-1 is classified as a pseudogene. The CDR3 covers 21 residues.